Presented here are 7 T cell receptor beta chains from one specimen sequenced in a study of CD8 T cells in Susac syndrome. After extraction with the RNeasy kit, roughly 0.5 to 1 ug of the RNA was reverse transcribed using random hexamers. TCRdb reanalysed the immunoSEQ multiplex PCR reads using MiXCR and keeps one entry per CDR3 protein. The table records roughly 190,000 distinct CDR3 sequences, around 96% of them present only once. The source material was CD4+ T cells from PBMCs. The receptor source for this set is a human donor in good health.

This chain connects TRBV6-2 or TRBV6-3 to TRBJ2-2; D is unresolved. The CDR3 consists of 13 residues. Germline-derived CDR1 and CDR2 are MNHEY and SVGEGT. V was pared by 1 base and J by 5 bases, with 5 bases between. The CDR3 bases are TGTGCCAGCAGTTACTATGGGACCGGGGAGCTGTTTTTT. It encodes CASSYYGTGELFF.

The chain uses TRBV11-2 and TRBJ1-1, with TRBD1 matching 7 bases. The CDR3 runs to 14 residues. The germline V gene encodes CDR1 SGHAT and CDR2 FQNNGV. V dropped 4 bases and J dropped 10; count of bases not matched to a gene: 12. As DNA, the CDR3 is TGTGCCAGCAGCTCGTCACAGGGGCTCCCGAGAGCTTTCTTT. Amino acid sequence: CASSSSQGLPRAFF.

The chain recombines TRBV27 with TRBJ2-6, with unresolved D. Trimming pared 8 bases from V and 0 bases from J, leaving 17 bases between. From germline, CDR1 is MNHEY and CDR2 SMNVEV (reference sequence). CDR3 length equals 17 residues. CDR3 loop: CASGGFGDSSGANVLTF. CDR3 coding DNA: TGTGCCAGCGGTGGGTTCGGAGATTCCTCTGGGGCCAACGTCCTGACTTTC.

The chain links TRBV29-1 to TRBJ2-3; D is unclear. The length of the CDR3 is 13 residues. Per the germline V gene, CDR1 is SQVTM and CDR2 is ANQGSEA. V lost 3 bases to trimming and J lost 4 bases, with 11 bases between them. CDR3 sequence: CSVDGGSADTQYF. The CDR3 DNA sequence: TGCAGCGTTGACGGCGGATCCGCAGATACGCAGTATTTT.

The chain recombines TRBV2 with TRBJ1-5, with D perhaps TRBD1 (6 bases). CDR1 and CDR2 (germline): SNHLY, FYNNEI. Trimming took off 7 bases at V and 5 bases at J, with 15 bases between the two ends. The CDR3 sequence is 14 residues long. CDR3 residues: CASTEDSPYQPQHF. Written as DNA, the CDR3 is TGTGCCAGCACCGAGGACAGTCCCTATCAGCCCCAGCATTTT.

The chain is built from TRBV5-1 and TRBJ2-2, with D possibly TRBD2 on 6 matching bases. Germline V gene lookup returns CDR1 SGHRS and CDR2 YFSETQ. V lost 0 bases, J lost 3 bases, and 9 bases lay in between. The CDR3 is 15 amino acids. The CDR3 protein is CASSLAAGYTGELFF. The CDR3 DNA reads TGCGCCAGCAGCTTGGCCGCGGGGTACACCGGGGAGCTGTTTTTT.

The gene calls are TRBV15 and TRBJ1-2; D gene ambiguous. V was clipped by 1 base and J by 8 bases, with 8 bases between them. This CDR3 has 12 amino acids. From germline, CDR1 is LNHNV and CDR2 YYDKDF (reference sequence). CDR3 in amino acids: CATSRGRRGYTF. CDR3 DNA: TGTGCCACCAGCAGAGGGCGGAGAGGCTACACCTTC.